The 28 T cell receptor beta chains presented below share a single source sample, sequenced in a study of identical twins. TCRdb fed the 5' RACE reads into MiXCR, producing one record per CDR3 protein. Here the sample spans around 490,000 distinct CDR3 sequences, roughly 15% being singletons. The sample was also reused in another study, on yellow fever vaccine responses in identical twins.

Sequencing was performed on CD4+ T cells sorted from blood. The receptors stem from a woman aged 18-29 years in good health.

The rearrangement uses TRBV19 and TRBJ1-1; D possibly corresponds to TRBD1 (6 bases). The V gene's germline CDR1 is LNHDA and CDR2 SQIVND (reference sequence). V gave up 4 bases and J gave up 4 bases, with 13 bases separating them. The CDR3 has 14 amino acids. The DNA for the CDR3 is TGTGCCAGTAGTAGCTACAGGGTGGGCACTGAAGCTTTCTTT. Translation: CASSSYRVGTEAFF.

This chain connects TRBV20-1 to TRBJ2-1; D call uncertain. The V gene lost 6 bases and the J gene lost 9 bases, with 15 bases spanning the gap. This CDR3 contains 12 residues. In germline, CDR1 is DFQATT, CDR2 SNEGSKA (reference sequence). The CDR3 is CSATTRYVEQFF. CDR3 sequence (DNA): TGCAGTGCAACGACCAGATACGTTGAGCAGTTCTTC.

A few counts support this clonotype. The chain employs TRBV10-3 and TRBJ2-1; 12 nucleotides agree with TRBD2. Germline V gives CDR1 ENHRY, CDR2 SYGVKD. Trimming removed 5 bases from V and 8 bases from J; junction bases left unmatched: 7. The CDR3 has 15 amino acids. CDR3 nucleotides: TGTGCCATCAGTCAACGGACTAGCGGGGTCGATGAGCAGTTCTTC. Translated: CAISQRTSGVDEQFF.

The rearrangement uses TRBV28 and TRBJ2-7; D might be TRBD1 (6 bases). CDR3 length: 15 amino acids. The germline gives CDR1 MDHEN, CDR2 SYDVKM. The ends were cut back, 7 bases at V and 1 base at J, with 17 bases in the middle. As DNA, the CDR3 is TGTGCCAGCACTCCAGGCCGGGACATGTCCTACGAGCAGTACTTC. This encodes CASTPGRDMSYEQYF.

The chain is built from TRBV12-3 or TRBV12-4 and TRBJ1-2; unclear D gene. The CDR3 totals 15 residues. V was shortened by 3 bases and J by 3 bases, with 14 bases between the two germline ends. The CDR3 spells CASSLTELTDYGYTF. CDR3 coding DNA: TGTGCCAGCAGTTTGACCGAATTGACTGACTATGGCTACACCTTC.

This clonotype was recorded a few times. This chain joins TRBV7-8 and TRBJ2-1, with TRBD2 identical over 12 bases. This CDR3 contains 17 residues. Germline V gives CDR1 SGHVS, CDR2 FQNEAQ. The ends lost 7 bases at V and 5 bases at J; junction bases unmatched: 12. CDR3 protein: CASTKTSGSMGHNEQFF. The CDR3, as DNA: TGTGCCAGCACCAAGACTAGCGGGAGTATGGGGCACAATGAGCAGTTCTTC.

The table lists this clonotype with many counts. The V and J genes are TRBV5-1 and TRBJ2-1, with D possibly being TRBD1 (6 bases). Germline-derived CDR1 and CDR2 are SGHRS and YFSETQ. Trimming removed 0 bases from V and 2 bases from J, with 9 bases in between. CDR3 length: 15 residues. CDR3 sequence (DNA): TGCGCCAGCAGCTTGGGAGGGGGTCCCTACAATGAGCAGTTCTTC. This gives the protein CASSLGGGPYNEQFF.

DNA for the CDR3: TGCAGTGCTACCAACTCCAGGGGAACTAATGAAAAACTGTTTTTT. Translating it yields CSATNSRGTNEKLFF. J is TRBJ1-4 and V is TRBV20-1; tentatively, D is TRBD1 (6 bases). The CDR3 has 15 amino acids. The V gene's germline CDR1 is DFQATT and CDR2 SNEGSKA (reference sequence). Trimming removed 4 bases at V and 1 base at J, with 13 bases between.

This clonotype has just a few counts. The gene calls are TRBV7-2 and TRBJ2-5; D is perhaps TRBD2 (6 bases). The V end lost 5 bases, the J end lost 1 base, and 11 bases lay between the germline ends. The V gene's germline CDR1 is SGHTA and CDR2 FQGNSA. This CDR3 region has 14 residues. CDR3 DNA sequence: TGTGCCAGCAGCCCGGACTACACCCAAGAGACCCAGTACTTC. Its translation is CASSPDYTQETQYF.

This clonotype was detected only a few times. This chain connects TRBV10-3 to TRBJ1-2; 9 bases agree with TRBD1. From germline, CDR1 is ENHRY and CDR2 SYGVKD. The trim removed 0 bases at V and 6 bases at J, leaving 5 bases unmatched. The CDR3 loop spans 15 amino acids. Written as DNA, the CDR3 is TGTGCCATCAGTGAGTCAAGGACAGGGGACAATGGCTACACCTTC. Translated: CAISESRTGDNGYTF.

V and J are TRBV7-8 and TRBJ2-5; D is unresolved. This CDR3 region has 13 residues. Trimming removed 5 bases at V and 5 bases at J, with 12 bases between. Germline V gene data show CDR1 as SGHVS and CDR2 as FQNEAQ. The CDR3 region has the DNA TGTGCCAGCAGCCCTCACCATGGGGAGACCCAGTACTTC. The encoded protein is CASSPHHGETQYF.

The chain is built from TRBV12-3 or TRBV12-4 and TRBJ1-6; D possibly corresponds to TRBD1 (6 bases). V lost 6 bases and J 2 bases, leaving 11 bases between the germline ends. This CDR3 has 15 amino acids. The CDR3 is CASRPQGTYNSPLHF. As DNA, the CDR3 is TGTGCCAGCAGGCCGCAGGGGACCTATAATTCACCCCTCCACTTT.

This chain connects TRBV11-2 to TRBJ1-5; TRBD1 is a possible D gene (5 bases). The germline V gene has CDR1 SGHAT and CDR2 FQNNGV. V lost 5 bases to trimming and J lost 8 bases, with 13 bases between them. This CDR3 is built from 13 residues. The CDR3 region is CASSLRGAEPQHF. For the CDR3, the DNA is TGTGCCAGCAGCCTAAGGGGAGCGGAGCCCCAGCATTTT.

CDR3: CASSFSSGTQETQYF. CDR3 sequence (DNA): TGTGCCAGCAGTTTCTCTAGCGGGACTCAAGAGACCCAGTACTTC. The chain links TRBV12-3 or TRBV12-4 to TRBJ2-5; TRBD2 aligns across 9 bases. The V gene end was trimmed by 3 bases and the J gene end by 2 bases; junction bases not matched to a gene: 4. The CDR3 extends over 15 amino acids.

Only a few counts were recorded for this clonotype. V usage is TRBV5-5 and J usage is TRBJ2-2, with D possibly matching TRBD1 (6 bases). This CDR3 is 15 amino acids long. The V end was cut by 4 bases, the J end by 1 base, with 11 bases between. CDR1 SGHKS and CDR2 YYEKEE come from the germline V gene (reference sequence). The CDR3 spells CASSPMTGNTGELFF. Here the CDR3 DNA reads TGTGCCAGCAGCCCGATGACAGGGAACACCGGGGAGCTGTTTTTT.

The chain is built from TRBV5-1 and TRBJ2-7; a weak D match, TRBD1 (6 bases). Germline CDR1 SGHRS, CDR2 YFSETQ. Deletions cut 5 bases from V and 5 bases from J, with 14 bases between. The CDR3 covers 13 residues. The CDR3, as DNA: TGCGCCAGCAGTGGACAGTTAAGCGACGAGCAGTACTTC. Residues: CASSGQLSDEQYF.

Concerning this clonotype: A read error may account for a junction end that differs from germline. The rearrangement joins TRBV12-3 or TRBV12-4 to TRBJ2-4; 9 bases map to TRBD2. The CDR3 is 18 residues long. The chain's CDR3 is CACSLAGVAGVAKNIQYF. As DNA, the CDR3 is TGTGCCTGCAGTTTAGCGGGAGTTGCGGGGGTAGCCAAAAACATTCAGTACTTC.

V gene TRBV6-2 or TRBV6-3 combines with J gene TRBJ2-3; 7 positions agree with TRBD2. V lost 1 base, J lost 8 bases, and 6 bases stayed unmatched. The CDR3 is 14 amino acids. Germline V CDR1 and CDR2: MNHEY, SVGEGT. CDR3 DNA sequence: TGTGCCAGCAGTTACTTCAGCGGGAAGTCTACGCAGTATTTT. Encoded protein: CASSYFSGKSTQYF.

This clonotype was seen a few times. This chain joins TRBV12-3 or TRBV12-4 and TRBJ2-2; D tentatively reads TRBD1 or TRBD2 (6 bases each). The ends were cut back, 3 bases at V and 4 bases at J, with 12 bases in the middle. The CDR3 spans 15 residues. The CDR3 DNA is TGTGCCAGCAGTTTCGAACAGGGAGGCACCGGGGAGCTGTTTTTT. This gives the protein CASSFEQGGTGELFF.

This clonotype was counted a few times. The chain recombines TRBV20-1 with TRBJ1-6; tentative D call: TRBD1 (5 bases). Looked up from germline, CDR1 is DFQATT and CDR2 is SNEGSKA (reference sequence). V lost 4 bases to trimming and J lost 5 bases, with 12 bases between them. This CDR3 comprises 14 residues. The CDR3 region has the DNA TGCAGTGCTACCAGTGGGGGAGATAATTCACCCCTCCACTTT. This gives the protein CSATSGGDNSPLHF.

This clonotype was counted between two and nine times. V gene TRBV7-9 combines with J gene TRBJ2-1; 8 nucleotides match TRBD1. CDR3 length equals 12 residues. Germline V gene data show CDR1 as SEHNR and CDR2 as FQNEAQ (reference sequence). Trimming at V came to 6 bases and at J to 15 bases, leaving 10 bases not matched to a gene. The CDR3 nucleotides are TGTGCCAGCAGTGTGCGGGGACAGGCTTTGTTCTTC. This codes for CASSVRGQALFF.

J is TRBJ2-7 and V is TRBV2, with D possibly being TRBD1 or TRBD2 (6 bases each). The CDR3 loop spans 18 amino acids. Trimming took off 7 bases at V and 5 bases at J, with 30 bases between the two ends. The V gene's germline CDR1 is SNHLY and CDR2 FYNNEI. CDR3 protein: CASTRRGRQGTGGDEQYF. In nucleotides, the CDR3 is TGTGCCAGCACTAGGAGGGGGAGGCAAGGTACGGGCGGGGACGAGCAGTACTTC.

V is TRBV2 and J is TRBJ2-1, with TRBD1 as a possible D gene (6 bases). Germline assignment: CDR1 SNHLY and CDR2 FYNNEI. Trimming left V 5 bases short and J 0 bases short, with 11 bases between. The CDR3 runs 15 residues. The CDR3 sequence is CASSSGQSSYNEQFF. In nucleotides, the CDR3 is TGTGCCAGCAGTTCCGGACAGAGCTCCTACAATGAGCAGTTCTTC.

The chain links TRBV20-1 to TRBJ2-3; D possibly corresponds to TRBD2 (7 bases). V was cut by 0 bases and J by 2 bases, with 12 bases left in between. The V gene's germline CDR1 is DFQATT and CDR2 SNEGSKA (reference sequence). This CDR3 spans 15 amino acids. CDR3 bases: TGCAGTGCTAGAGATGGGGGGGCTTACACAGATACGCAGTATTTT. Protein: CSARDGGAYTDTQYF.

Ten or more counts support this clonotype. The J gene is TRBJ1-3, the V gene TRBV11-2; D uncertain. Trimming took 6 bases from V and 0 from J, leaving 15 bases between them. The germline V gene encodes CDR1 SGHAT and CDR2 FQNNGV. The CDR3 consists of 16 residues. The CDR3 protein is CASRNLQLISGNTIYF. CDR3 DNA sequence: TGTGCCAGCAGGAACCTACAGCTCATCTCTGGAAACACCATATATTTT.

The chain is built from TRBV2 and TRBJ2-1; 9 nucleotides line up with TRBD1. Germline CDR1 is SNHLY and CDR2 is FYNNEI. V gave up 10 bases and J gave up 3 bases; unmatched junction bases: 4. The CDR3 is 13 amino acids. The CDR3 bases are TGTGCCACCTGGGGACAGGGCTACAATGAGCAGTTCTTC. Residues: CATWGQGYNEQFF. The full variable domain, with the rest looked up from reference TRBV2 and TRBJ2-1, is EPEVTQTPSHQVTQMGQEVILRCVPISNHLYFYWYRQILGQKVEFLVSFYNNEISEKSEIFDDQFSVERPDGSNFTLKIRSTKLEDSAMYFCATWGQGYNEQFFGPGTRLTVL.

This clonotype was observed a handful of times. The rearrangement joins TRBV28 to TRBJ2-1; perhaps TRBD1 as D (6 bases). The V end was cut by 8 bases, the J end by 9 bases, with 14 bases between. Germline lookup yields CDR1 MDHEN and CDR2 SYDVKM. The CDR3 is made up of 12 amino acids. The DNA for the CDR3 is TGTGCCAGCGCCCACAGGGAAAGTGAGCAGTTCTTC. Amino acids: CASAHRESEQFF.

In nucleotides, the CDR3 is TGCGCCAGCAGCCCCCTGGTAGCTTGGGAAACCGGGGAGCTGTTTTTT. This sequence encodes CASSPLVAWETGELFF. J is TRBJ2-2 and V is TRBV5-1; D ambiguous. Trimming stripped 4 bases from V and 5 bases from J, with 18 bases between. Germline lookup yields CDR1 SGHRS and CDR2 YFSETQ. CDR3 length equals 16 residues.